These T cell receptor beta chains were read from a single sample in a study of T cell repertoires in cytomegalovirus infection. No antigen has been assigned to these receptors. TCRdb reprocessed the reads with MiXCR, giving one entry per CDR3 protein. This sample yields around 430,000 distinct CDR3 sequences, of which about 42% are seen a single time; 43% belongs to the top ten. Source: cultured PBMCs, taken from culture after CMV antigen stimulation. Receptors originate from a human donor in good health (CMV status not recorded). Some clones in this sample may be carry-over from other donors' samples. Both conserved end residues are part of each CDR3. Each record gives: clone size, J gene, V gene, D gene, CDR3 DNA, CDR3 protein. D genes are given only for firm matches. Size is omitted from some rows. Given values are once, few, many or a class for expanded clones.

few,TRBJ1-2,TRBV27,TRBD1,TGTGCCAGCAGTGTGGGACAGTTTAACTATGGCTACACCTTC,CASSVGQFNYGYTF
NA,TRBJ1-6,TRBV7-2,NA,TGTGCCAGCAGCTTAGACAGGGCAAGTTCACCCCTCCACTTT,CASSLDRASSPLHF
NA,TRBJ2-2,TRBV7-2,NA,TGTGCCAGCAGCACCCGGGCCGGGGAGCTGTTTTTT,CASSTRAGELFF
NA,TRBJ2-7,TRBV20-1,TRBD2,TGCAGTGCTAGGGAGACTAGCGGGAGGGGCTACGAGCAGTACTTC,CSARETSGRGYEQYF
few,TRBJ2-5,TRBV12-3/TRBV12-4,TRBD2,TGTGCCAGCAGCATAGCGGGGAACCAAGAGACCCAGTACTTC,CASSIAGNQETQYF
once,TRBJ2-7,TRBV7-8,NA,TGTGCCAGCAGCTTCGGACGGCAGTGGACCTACGAGCAGTACTTC,CASSFGRQWTYEQYF
NA,TRBJ2-1,TRBV7-6,TRBD2,TGTGCCAGCAGCTTAGAAATCGGTAGCGGGGGGGACAATGAGCAGTTCTTC,CASSLEIGSGGDNEQFF
many,TRBJ2-3,TRBV7-8,NA,TGTGCCAGCAGCTTAATGGGGGCAGCCACAGATACGCAGTATTTT,CASSLMGAATDTQYF
NA,TRBJ1-4,TRBV6-5,NA,TGTGCCAGCAGTTATTACATTCAAGATGCAACTAATGAAAAACTGTTTTTT,CASSYYIQDATNEKLFF
NA,TRBJ2-2,TRBV12-3/TRBV12-4,NA,TGTGCCAGCAGTTCGGTACACCGGGCCAAAGACCCCGGGGAGCTGTTTTTT,CASSSVHRAKDPGELFF
few,TRBJ2-2,TRBV6-1,TRBD2,TGTGCCAGCAGTCACCCGACTAGCGGGGTCTCCGGGGAGCTGTTTTTT,CASSHPTSGVSGELFF
NA,TRBJ2-5,TRBV7-6,TRBD2,TGTGCCAGCAGCGGCGGGACTACCAGGACCCAGTACTTC,CASSGGTTRTQYF
once,TRBJ1-2,TRBV10-3,NA,TGTGCCATCAGTGAGTCGCCAGACATGGGGGGCTACACCTTC,CAISESPDMGGYTF
few,TRBJ1-2,TRBV10-3,NA,TGTGCCATCAGTGACGGAGGTATCGGCTACACCTTC,CAISDGGIGYTF
many,TRBJ1-5,TRBV7-2,TRBD1,TGTGCCAGCAGCCCAACGACAGGGGGAGGCAATCAGCCCCAGCATTTT,CASSPTTGGGNQPQHF
few,TRBJ1-4,TRBV4-1,NA,TGCGCCAGCAGCCAAGACGGGCAGGGGAGGGGAAAACTGTTTTTT,CASSQDGQGRGKLFF
few,TRBJ1-1,TRBV11-2,NA,TGTGCCAGCAGCTCCCCGTTTCATGTGGGGTTAGGGAACACTGAAGCTTTCTTT,CASSSPFHVGLGNTEAFF
once,TRBJ2-1,TRBV11-3,TRBD2,TGTGCCAGCAGCTTAGTCGGGGGGTCTCGGAATGAGCAGTTCTTC,CASSLVGGSRNEQFF
NA,TRBJ1-5,TRBV12-3/TRBV12-4,NA,TGTGCCAGCAGTTCTTCAGGGGATCAGCCCCAGCATTTT,CASSSSGDQPQHF
NA,TRBJ2-1,TRBV7-4,NA,TGTGCCAGCAGCGCGGTAAATGAGCAGTTCTTC,CASSAVNEQFF
few,TRBJ2-7,TRBV10-3,NA,TGTGCCATCAGTGGACCGGGGGACAGAAATTCCTACGAGCAGTACTTC,CAISGPGDRNSYEQYF
few,TRBJ2-1,TRBV12-3/TRBV12-4,TRBD1,TGTGCCAGCAGTTTACCCACTCCGGGACAGGTCGACTTC,CASSLPTPGQVDF
few,TRBJ2-1,TRBV7-2,NA,TGTGCCAGCAGCCAAATGCGGGCCTGGGAGCAGTTCTTC,CASSQMRAWEQFF
many,TRBJ2-3,TRBV7-8,TRBD2,TGTGCCAGCAGCTCTCAGCGGGGCCGCACAGATACGCAGTATTTT,CASSSQRGRTDTQYF
NA,TRBJ2-1,TRBV14,NA,TGTGCCAGCAGCCAAGAAAGCGGCTTTTACAATGAGCAGTTCTTC,CASSQESGFYNEQFF
many,TRBJ1-5,TRBV7-2,NA,TGTGCCAGCAGCCGACCCGGCCACAATCAGCCCCAGCATTTT,CASSRPGHNQPQHF
many,TRBJ2-1,TRBV7-2,NA,TGTGCCAGCAGCTTAGTAGCCAGGGCCGATGAGCAGTTCTTC,CASSLVARADEQFF
once,TRBJ2-7,TRBV5-4,NA,TGTGCCAGCAGCCGCCTCGGGACTTATCCCTACGAGCAGTACTTC,CASSRLGTYPYEQYF
NA,TRBJ2-7,TRBV20-1,NA,TGCAGTGCTAGAGTCTCGGACTACGAGCAGTACTTC,CSARVSDYEQYF
NA,TRBJ2-5,TRBV20-1,TRBD1,TGCAGTGCGGGACAGAATACCCAAGAGACCCAGTACTTC,CSAGQNTQETQYF
few,TRBJ2-5,TRBV7-2,NA,TGTGCCAGCAGCTTGGTGGGTCAGGGTCTAAGGGAGACCCAGTACTTC,CASSLVGQGLRETQYF
NA,TRBJ1-1,TRBV24-1,NA,TGTGCCACCAGTGATTTGCCACATACCAGAATGAACACTGAAGCTTTCTTT,CATSDLPHTRMNTEAFF
NA,TRBJ2-3,TRBV11-2,TRBD1,TGTGCCAGCAGCCCGGGAACAGGGGACACAGATACGCAGTATTTT,CASSPGTGDTDTQYF
few,TRBJ2-5,TRBV4-3,TRBD2,TGCGCCAGCAGCCAATCCCCACTAGCGGGTTCAGAGACCCAGTACTTC,CASSQSPLAGSETQYF
few,TRBJ2-2,TRBV5-5,TRBD2,TGTGCCAGCAGCTCGCTAGCGGGAGCCGGCGGGGAGCTGTTTTTT,CASSSLAGAGGELFF
few,TRBJ2-5,TRBV7-8,NA,TGTGCCAGCAGCACGACGACGTACAGGGCTTTCAGGGAGACCCAGTACTTC,CASSTTTYRAFRETQYF
few,TRBJ2-7,TRBV27,TRBD1,TGTGCCAGCCAAGACAGGGCCTACGAGCAGTACTTC,CASQDRAYEQYF
NA,TRBJ1-1,TRBV29-1,NA,TGCAGCGTGGGGGGACGGATGAACACTGAAGCTTTCTTT,CSVGGRMNTEAFF
NA,TRBJ2-5,TRBV20-1,TRBD1,TGCAGTGCAAGACGCCCCGACAGGGGGCAAGAGACCCAGTACTTC,CSARRPDRGQETQYF
few,TRBJ1-3,TRBV15,TRBD1,TGTGCCACGAGGGACAGGGGGGCTGGAAACACCATATATTTT,CATRDRGAGNTIYF
few,TRBJ2-1,TRBV6-5,NA,TGTGCCAGCAGCTATAGTGGTGAGCAGTTCTTC,CASSYSGEQFF
few,TRBJ2-7,TRBV25-1,NA,TGTGCCAGCAGTGGCTCCCGGGTGGAGCAGTACTTC,CASSGSRVEQYF
NA,TRBJ1-5,TRBV20-1,NA,TGCAGTGCTACCCCCTGGGGAAGCAATCAGCCCCAGCATTTT,CSATPWGSNQPQHF
few,TRBJ1-1,TRBV2,NA,TGTGCCAGCAGGACGGGAGCTGAAGCTTTCTTT,CASRTGAEAFF
few,TRBJ1-3,TRBV7-2,NA,TGTGCCAGCAGCCTGGTTCGTACCTCTGGAAACACCATATATTTT,CASSLVRTSGNTIYF
NA,TRBJ2-7,TRBV12-3/TRBV12-4,NA,TGTGCCAGCAGTTCAACATCCGGGACACTAAGACCCTACGAGCAGTACTTC,CASSSTSGTLRPYEQYF
NA,TRBJ2-7,TRBV24-1,NA,TGTGCCACCTCTAGCTCCTACGAGCAGTACTTC,CATSSSYEQYF